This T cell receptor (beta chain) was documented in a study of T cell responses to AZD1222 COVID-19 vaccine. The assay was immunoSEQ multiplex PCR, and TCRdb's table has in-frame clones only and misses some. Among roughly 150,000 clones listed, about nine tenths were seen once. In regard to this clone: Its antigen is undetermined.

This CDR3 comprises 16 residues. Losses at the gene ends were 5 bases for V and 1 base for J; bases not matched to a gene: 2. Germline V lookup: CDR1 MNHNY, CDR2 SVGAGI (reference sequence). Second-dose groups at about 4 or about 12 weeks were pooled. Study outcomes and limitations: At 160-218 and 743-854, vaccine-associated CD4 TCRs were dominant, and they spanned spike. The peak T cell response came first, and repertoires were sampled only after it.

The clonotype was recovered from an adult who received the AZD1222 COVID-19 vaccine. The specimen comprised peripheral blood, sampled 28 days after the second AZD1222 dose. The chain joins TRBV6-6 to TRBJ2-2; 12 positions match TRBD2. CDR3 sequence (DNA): TGTGCCAGCAGTACGGGACTAGCGGGGAACACCGGGGAGCTGTTTTTT. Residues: CASSTGLAGNTGELFF.